A selection of T cell receptor beta chains follows, all from one sample in a study of CD8 T cells in Susac syndrome. TCRdb reprocessed the immunoSEQ multiplex PCR reads with MiXCR, giving one entry per CDR3 protein. The data contain about 190,000 distinct CDR3 sequences, approximately 95% of them singletons. What was sequenced was CD8+ T cells from PBMCs. Receptors were obtained from a human donor with Susac syndrome. The CDR3 runs from the conserved cysteine through the conserved F or W. The order of the fields is D gene, J gene, V gene, clone size, CDR3 DNA, CDR3 protein. A D gene is named only where the DNA matches it firmly. For some rows the clone size is stated as once, few or many, or as a class when expanded; others skip it.

-	TRBJ2-6	TRBV25-1	-	TGTGCCAGCAGTGAATATAGAGGGCTCGAATATTCTGGGGCCAACGTCCTGACTTTC	CASSEYRGLEYSGANVLTF
TRBD1	TRBJ2-7	TRBV9	-	TGTGCCAGCAGCCTAGACAGGGACTACGAGCAGTACTTC	CASSLDRDYEQYF
TRBD1	TRBJ1-5	TRBV12-3/TRBV12-4	-	TGTGCCAGCAGTTCGACACAGGGGGCATCTGGCAATCAGCCCCAGCATTTT	CASSSTQGASGNQPQHF
TRBD2	TRBJ2-7	TRBV30	few	TGTGCCTGGAGTGGGCTAGCGGGCGGTGAGCAGTACTTC	CAWSGLAGGEQYF
TRBD1	TRBJ1-2	TRBV3-1	-	TGTGCCAGCAGCCCCTCTGACAGGGGGCTAGGCTACACCTTC	CASSPSDRGLGYTF
-	TRBJ1-2	TRBV30	-	TGTGCCTGGAGTTTATGGGACTCCGGCTCGGCCTATGGCTACACCTTC	CAWSLWDSGSAYGYTF
-	TRBJ1-5	TRBV15	-	TGTGCCACCAGCAGGGACAAAGGGGGAAATCAGCCCCAGCATTTT	CATSRDKGGNQPQHF
-	TRBJ2-5	TRBV20-1	once	TGCAGTGCTAGTCGAGAAGAGACCCAGTACTTC	CSASREETQYF
-	TRBJ2-1	TRBV9	-	TGTGCCAGCAGCGCACAGTTAGGGGGGCACAATGAGCAGTTCTTC	CASSAQLGGHNEQFF
TRBD1	TRBJ2-7	TRBV13	-	TGTGCCAGCAGCACCCGATGGGGGACAGGGGATTCCTACGAGCAGTACTTC	CASSTRWGTGDSYEQYF
-	TRBJ2-1	TRBV9	-	TGTGCCAGCAGCGTAGCCAGCGGCTACAATGAGCAGTTCTTC	CASSVASGYNEQFF
-	TRBJ2-7	TRBV13	-	TGTGCCAGCAGCTTAGACGGGGGAAGCTCCTACGAGCAGTACTTC	CASSLDGGSSYEQYF
-	TRBJ2-7	TRBV9	-	TGTGCCAGCAGCGTAGGAGGGGGGGACGAGCAGTACTTC	CASSVGGGDEQYF
TRBD2	TRBJ2-5	TRBV20-1	-	TGCAGTGCTAGGATTAGCGGGGGGCCTAAAGAGACCCAGTACTTC	CSARISGGPKETQYF
TRBD2	TRBJ2-1	TRBV4-1	-	TGCGCCAGCAGCCAAGATGAGGGGACTAAGCCCGCGAATGAGCAGTTCTTC	CASSQDEGTKPANEQFF
-	TRBJ2-1	TRBV3-1	-	TGTGCCAGCAGCCCCTCGGACGGTCTAACGTACAATGAGCAGTTCTTC	CASSPSDGLTYNEQFF
-	TRBJ2-3	TRBV11-2	-	TGTGCCAGCAGCCCACGGGTGGAGGGCCTTAAAGGGACAGATACGCAGTATTTT	CASSPRVEGLKGTDTQYF
TRBD1	TRBJ2-4	TRBV29-1	-	TGCAGCGTTGAAGGGACAGGACTAGCCAAAAACATTCAGTACTTC	CSVEGTGLAKNIQYF
TRBD1	TRBJ2-7	TRBV5-1	few	TGTGCCAGCAGTTTGGACAGGGCCTACGAGCAGTACTTC	CASSLDRAYEQYF
TRBD1	TRBJ1-1	TRBV6-6	-	TGTGCCAGCAGCCCGGGACAGGGTGGCACTGAAGCTTTCTTT	CASSPGQGGTEAFF
-	TRBJ2-3	TRBV20-1	-	TGCAGTGCGGCCGGGACTCCTAGCACAGATACGCAGTATTTT	CSAAGTPSTDTQYF
-	TRBJ2-1	TRBV12-3/TRBV12-4	once	TGTGCCAGCAGCGTACAGGGAGATGAGCAGTTCTTC	CASSVQGDEQFF
-	TRBJ2-4	TRBV20-1	-	TGCAGTGCTAGAGATACCCGGACTGGGGCCAAAAACATTCAGTACTTC	CSARDTRTGAKNIQYF
TRBD1	TRBJ1-2	TRBV9	-	TGTGCCAGCAGCCAGGACAGGGTTTATGGCTACACCTTC	CASSQDRVYGYTF
-	TRBJ1-3	TRBV29-1	-	TGCAGCGTTTTAGGAGTAGGACCTAACTCTGGAAACACCATATATTTT	CSVLGVGPNSGNTIYF
-	TRBJ2-3	TRBV3-1	-	TGTGCCAGCTCACCGGCTAGCACAGATACGCAGTATTTT	CASSPASTDTQYF
-	TRBJ2-2	TRBV4-1	-	TGCGCCAGCAGCCAAGGCTACGGGGAGCTGTTTTTT	CASSQGYGELFF
-	TRBJ2-1	TRBV13	-	TGTGCCAGCAGCCCCTGGGGTAGCGCTGGGAAGGAGGAGCAGTTCTTC	CASSPWGSAGKEEQFF
-	TRBJ1-1	TRBV5-1	-	TGCGCCAGCAGCTTGGGCCTCAGCACTGAAGCTTTCTTT	CASSLGLSTEAFF
-	TRBJ2-3	TRBV2	-	TGTGCCAGCAGTGAACATACAGGATATGGCACAGATACGCAGTATTTT	CASSEHTGYGTDTQYF
-	TRBJ2-1	TRBV27	-	TGTGCCAGCAGTTTAGGGACTTGGAACTTCGAGCAGTTCTTC	CASSLGTWNFEQFF
-	TRBJ2-2	TRBV6-5	-	TGTGCCAGCAGTTACAGGGGGCGGACCGGGGGAAACACCGGGGAGCTGTTTTTT	CASSYRGRTGGNTGELFF
-	TRBJ1-6	TRBV30	-	TGTGCCTCCTCTTCCGCCCAGGCTAGGTATAATTCACCCCTCCACTTT	CASSSAQARYNSPLHF
TRBD2	TRBJ2-7	TRBV5-6	once	TGTGCCAGCAGCTCCGGACTAGCGGGACCCCCCTACGAGCAGTACTTC	CASSSGLAGPPYEQYF
-	TRBJ2-1	TRBV4-1	-	TGCGCCAGCAGCCAAGAGGGCCAGCCCGATGAGCAGTTCTTC	CASSQEGQPDEQFF
TRBD1	TRBJ1-1	TRBV5-1	-	TGCGCCAGCAGCCCCTCCGGGACAGGGGGCTTGTGGGCGAACACTGAAGCTTTCTTT	CASSPSGTGGLWANTEAFF
-	TRBJ2-7	TRBV25-1	-	TGTGCCAGCAGTGTCGGTTTACGGTCCGCAATGTACGAGCAGTACTTC	CASSVGLRSAMYEQYF
-	TRBJ1-5	TRBV3-1	-	TGTGCCAGCAGCCGGGAGGGGCAGCAGCCCCAGCATTTT	CASSREGQQPQHF
-	TRBJ2-3	TRBV5-6	-	TGTGCCAGCAGCTTGTGGGGGACCGAGGGCACAGATACGCAGTATTTT	CASSLWGTEGTDTQYF
-	TRBJ1-4	TRBV15	-	TGTGCCACCAGCAGGGAGGACGATGAAAAACTGTTTTTT	CATSREDDEKLFF
TRBD2	TRBJ2-1	TRBV11-2	-	TGTGCCAGCAGCTTCCCACTAGCGGGAGGGAACGATGAGCAGTTCTTC	CASSFPLAGGNDEQFF
-	TRBJ1-2	TRBV6-5	-	TGTGCCATCCGGACTGACATTGAAGGCTACACCTTC	CAIRTDIEGYTF
-	TRBJ2-5	TRBV24-1	-	TGTGCCACCAGTGATGGGGCCAGAGGGGAGACCCAGTACTTC	CATSDGARGETQYF
-	TRBJ2-4	TRBV3-1	-	TGTGCCAGCAGCCAAGACGGCTATTTAGCCAAAAACATTCAGTACTTC	CASSQDGYLAKNIQYF
TRBD2	TRBJ2-1	TRBV2	-	TGTGCCAGCAGTAGCGGGAGAACCTACAATGAGCAGTTCTTC	CASSSGRTYNEQFF
-	TRBJ2-3	TRBV3-1	-	TGTGCCAGCAGCTTTACCGGGAAGATAACTACTAGCACAGATACGCAGTATTTT	CASSFTGKITTSTDTQYF
-	TRBJ2-4	TRBV13	-	TGTGCCAGCAGCTTAGTACCCGAGGAGAACATTCAGTACTTC	CASSLVPEENIQYF
TRBD2	TRBJ2-3	TRBV20-1	-	TGCAGTGCTAGAGTGGGGCGGGGGGGCCCCGGCACAGATACGCAGTATTTT	CSARVGRGGPGTDTQYF
-	TRBJ2-7	TRBV5-6	once	TGTGCCAGCAGCTTAGGGCCAGACCGTTCGGGGGAGCAGTACTTC	CASSLGPDRSGEQYF
-	TRBJ1-2	TRBV30	-	TGTGCCTGGAGTGCTCTTGGGGAGGGCGGTGGCTACACCTTC	CAWSALGEGGGYTF
-	TRBJ1-1	TRBV6-1	once	TGTGCCAGCAGAGAAACAGGGCAGACTGAAGCTTTCTTT	CASRETGQTEAFF
-	TRBJ1-1	TRBV5-6	-	TGTGCCAGCAGCTTGGATGTAACTCCCAACACTGAAGCTTTCTTT	CASSLDVTPNTEAFF
TRBD2	TRBJ2-7	TRBV9	-	TGTGCCAGCAGCCAGACTAGCGGGGGAGGTGAGCAGTACTTC	CASSQTSGGGEQYF
TRBD2	TRBJ2-3	TRBV24-1	-	TGTGCCACCAGTGATTTGTTGCGGGAGGATACGCAGTATTTT	CATSDLLREDTQYF
TRBD1	TRBJ1-4	TRBV28	-	TGTGCCAGCAGTAACAACAGGGGGTCGAGTGAAAAACTGTTTTTT	CASSNNRGSSEKLFF
TRBD1	TRBJ1-2	TRBV7-8	once	TGTGCCAGCAGCTTTGGACAGGGGGCGGATGGCTACACCTTC	CASSFGQGADGYTF
-	TRBJ1-1	TRBV12-3/TRBV12-4	-	TGTGCCAGCAGTTTTAGCAAGGAGGGCATGAACACTGAAGCTTTCTTT	CASSFSKEGMNTEAFF
-	TRBJ1-1	TRBV7-9	once	TGTGCCAGCAGCCCTCCTCTGGGGGGGAACACTGAAGCTTTCTTT	CASSPPLGGNTEAFF
-	TRBJ2-2	TRBV5-6	-	TGTGCCAGCAGCTCCCATTCTAACACCGGGGAGCTGTTTTTT	CASSSHSNTGELFF